This TCR beta chain is from a study of vaccination and CD4 T cells after COVID-19. Turning to the study itself: Two doses of either BNT162b2 or mRNA-1273 vaccine went to participants. General study points: Spike mono-reactivity was found in 304 of 307 vaccine-specific clones from convalescent patients.

The CDR3 runs to 14 residues. V was shortened by 7 bases and J by 4 bases, with 13 bases between the two germline ends. CDR1 is MNHEY and CDR2 is SMNVEV in the germline V gene (reference sequence). As concerns this clonotype: Its antigen is not identified.

Sequenced with the Oncomine TCR Beta short-read assay was DNA taken from cultured CD4+ T cells. Each CDR3 protein is one row after TCRdb ran MiXCR on the PCR reads. The data hold over 11,000 distinct CDR3 sequences, with around 21% observed a single time. Treatment specified: roughly 10-day PBMC culture with coronavirus spike peptide pools or control peptides (ViraFEST assay). Material: cultured CD4+ T cells from blood. The sequence was collected from a human donor with COVID-19. The gene calls are TRBV27 and TRBJ2-2, with D possibly matching TRBD1 (6 bases). This chain's CDR3 is CASKHREPTGELFF. CDR3 coding DNA: TGTGCCAGCAAACACAGGGAGCCCACCGGGGAGCTGTTTTTT.